This TCR beta chain was captured in a study of blood T cell repertoires in COVID-19. Overall study: Both acute and convalescent COVID-19 samples were obtained from the United States, Italy and Spain.

V shed 4 bases and J shed 7 bases, with 11 bases lying between them. The CDR3 runs to 13 residues. As processed by the authors: Amplification with reference gene primers provided the estimates of nucleated cell counts. Sequenced by immunoSEQ multiplex PCR; TCRdb stores in-frame clones only, minus some. The V and J calls and clone size are taken from that table; D and trimming were inferred from the DNA. The table lists 23,000 or so clones, roughly nine tenths of them singletons, with about 9.6% in the top ten. The sequence derives from a man between 65 and 79 years old with acute or convalescent COVID-19. The chain recombines TRBV12-3 or TRBV12-4 with TRBJ2-1; D remains unclear. Sequencing input: peripheral blood. The CDR3 loop reads CASSSLSVNEQFF. The CDR3 bases are TGTGCCAGCAGTTCACTCTCGGTAAATGAGCAGTTCTTC.